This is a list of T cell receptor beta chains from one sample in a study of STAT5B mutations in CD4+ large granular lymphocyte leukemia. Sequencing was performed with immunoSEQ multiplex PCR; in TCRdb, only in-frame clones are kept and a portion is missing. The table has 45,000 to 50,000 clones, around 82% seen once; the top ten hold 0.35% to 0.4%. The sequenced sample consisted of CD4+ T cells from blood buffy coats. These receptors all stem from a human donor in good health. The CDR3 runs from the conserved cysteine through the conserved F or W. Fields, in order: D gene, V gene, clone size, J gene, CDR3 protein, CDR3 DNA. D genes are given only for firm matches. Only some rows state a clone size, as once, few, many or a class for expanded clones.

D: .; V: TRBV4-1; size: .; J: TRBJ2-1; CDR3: CASSQDPTSPSYNEQFF; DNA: TGCGCCAGCAGCCAAGATCCCACTAGCCCCTCCTACAATGAGCAGTTCTTC
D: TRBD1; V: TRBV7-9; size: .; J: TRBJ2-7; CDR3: CASSLGTGAFYEQYF; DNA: TGTGCCAGCAGCCTGGGGACAGGGGCCTTCTACGAGCAGTACTTC
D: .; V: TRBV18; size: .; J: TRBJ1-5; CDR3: CASSLGPPSNQPQHF; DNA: TGTGCCAGCTCACTCGGTCCACCTAGCAATCAGCCCCAGCATTTT
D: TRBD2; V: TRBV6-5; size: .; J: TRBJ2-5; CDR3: CASSYLGGQETQYF; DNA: TGTGCCAGCAGTTACCTCGGGGGGCAAGAGACCCAGTACTTC
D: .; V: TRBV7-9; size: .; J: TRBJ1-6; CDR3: CASSSFRDSPLHF; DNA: TGTGCCAGCAGCTCCTTCAGGGATTCACCCCTCCACTTT
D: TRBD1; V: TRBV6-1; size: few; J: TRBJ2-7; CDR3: CASRPGQQEQYF; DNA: TGTGCCAGCAGGCCGGGACAGCAAGAGCAGTACTTC
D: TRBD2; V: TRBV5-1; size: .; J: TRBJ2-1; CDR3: CASSLEWGGNEQFF; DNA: TGCGCCAGCAGCTTGGAATGGGGGGGGAATGAGCAGTTCTTC
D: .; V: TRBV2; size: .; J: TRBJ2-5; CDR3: CASRIEIWETQYF; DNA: TGTGCCAGCAGGATTGAAATCTGGGAGACCCAGTACTTC
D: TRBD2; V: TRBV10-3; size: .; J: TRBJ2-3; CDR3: CAISVSSGVADTQYF; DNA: TGTGCCATCAGTGTTTCTAGCGGGGTCGCAGATACGCAGTATTTT
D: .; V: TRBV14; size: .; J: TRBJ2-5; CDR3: CASSQEMGRGNKETQYF; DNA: TGTGCCAGCAGCCAAGAAATGGGCCGGGGGAATAAAGAGACCCAGTACTTC
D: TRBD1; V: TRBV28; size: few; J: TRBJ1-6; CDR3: CASSSPGQGRSPLHF; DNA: TGTGCCAGCAGTTCACCGGGACAGGGCCGGTCACCCCTCCACTTT
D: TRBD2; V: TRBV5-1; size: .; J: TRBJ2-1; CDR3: CASSLDSGVFNEQFF; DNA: TGCGCCAGCAGCTTGGATAGCGGGGTCTTCAATGAGCAGTTCTTC
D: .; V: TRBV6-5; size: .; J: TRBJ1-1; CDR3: CASSYLTDFGTEAFF; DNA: TGTGCCAGCAGTTACCTTACAGATTTCGGCACTGAAGCTTTCTTT
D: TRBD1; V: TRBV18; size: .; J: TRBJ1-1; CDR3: CASSLKWDRGGTEAFF; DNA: TGTGCCAGCTCGCTTAAGTGGGACAGGGGTGGCACTGAAGCTTTCTTT
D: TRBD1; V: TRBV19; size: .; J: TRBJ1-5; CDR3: CASSGPGTALVQPQHF; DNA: TGTGCCAGTAGTGGCCCCGGGACAGCTCTCGTTCAGCCCCAGCATTTT
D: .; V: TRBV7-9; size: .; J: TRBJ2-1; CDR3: CASSLAAIRYNEQFF; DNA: TGTGCCAGCAGCTTAGCAGCGATCCGCTACAATGAGCAGTTCTTC
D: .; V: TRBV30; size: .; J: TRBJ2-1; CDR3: CALKRAEQFF; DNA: TGTGCCTTAAAAAGGGCTGAGCAGTTCTTC
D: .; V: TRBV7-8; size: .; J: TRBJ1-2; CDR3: CASSLGLGRSRRSYGYTF; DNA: TGTGCCAGCAGCTTAGGACTCGGACGCTCAAGAAGGAGCTATGGCTACACCTTC
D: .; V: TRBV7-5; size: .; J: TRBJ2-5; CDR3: CVRSLAGYPPQETQYF; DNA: TGTGTCAGAAGCTTAGCGGGCTACCCACCCCAAGAGACCCAGTACTTC
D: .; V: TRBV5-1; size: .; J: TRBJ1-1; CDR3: CASSLGRYSVVTEAFF; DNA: TGCGCCAGCAGCTTGGGCCGTTATTCAGTTGTCACTGAAGCTTTCTTT
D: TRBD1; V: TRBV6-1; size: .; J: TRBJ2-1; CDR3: CASSDLGGAYNEQFF; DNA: TGTGCCAGCAGTGATTTAGGGGGCGCCTACAATGAGCAGTTCTTC
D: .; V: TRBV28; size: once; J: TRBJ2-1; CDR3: CASTVGGGSNEQFF; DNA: TGTGCCAGCACCGTAGGAGGGGGAAGTAATGAGCAGTTCTTC
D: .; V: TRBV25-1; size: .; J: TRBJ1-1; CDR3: CASSGTLGTEAFF; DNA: TGTGCCAGTTCCGGGACCTTAGGCACTGAAGCTTTCTTT
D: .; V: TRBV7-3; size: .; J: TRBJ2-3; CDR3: CASSQGGLTDTQYF; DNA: TGTGCCAGCAGCCAGGGGGGGCTCACAGATACGCAGTATTTT
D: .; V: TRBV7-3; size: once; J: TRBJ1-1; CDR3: CASSADGFLNTEAFF; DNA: TGTGCCAGCAGCGCGGACGGATTTCTGAACACTGAAGCTTTCTTT
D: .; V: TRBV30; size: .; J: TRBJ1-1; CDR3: CAWKQSRNTEAFF; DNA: TGTGCCTGGAAACAGTCACGGAACACTGAAGCTTTCTTT
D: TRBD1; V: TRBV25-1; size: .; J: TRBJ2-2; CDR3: CASTGTGAGELFF; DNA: TGTGCCAGCACCGGAACAGGGGCCGGGGAGCTGTTTTTT
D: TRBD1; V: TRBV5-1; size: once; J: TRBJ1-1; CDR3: CASSRQGGLRDTEAFF; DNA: TGCGCCAGCAGCCGACAGGGGGGTCTGAGGGACACTGAAGCTTTCTTT
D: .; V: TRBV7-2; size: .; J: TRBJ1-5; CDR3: CASSVDPGLGQPQHF; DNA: TGTGCCAGCAGCGTAGACCCAGGGTTAGGTCAGCCCCAGCATTTT
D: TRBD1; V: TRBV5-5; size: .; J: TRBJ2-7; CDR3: CASRRPTTGQGSYEQYF; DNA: TGTGCCAGCAGGCGACCGACAACGGGACAGGGTTCCTACGAGCAGTACTTC
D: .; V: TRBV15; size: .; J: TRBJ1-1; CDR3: CATSRDRRNTEAFF; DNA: TGTGCCACCAGCAGAGACCGGAGGAACACTGAAGCTTTCTTT